These T cell receptor beta chains were read from a single sample in a study of regulatory T cells in long-lasting Graves disease. One entry per CDR3 protein, called by TCRdb with MiXCR from the multiplex PCR reads. The table has approximately 480,000 distinct CDR3 sequences, roughly 16% seen once; the top ten hold less than 15%. These data also formed part of another study, on T cells in Graves' hyperthyroidism and ophthalmopathy.

Sequencing used peripheral blood mononuclear cells (PBMCs), obtained at new diagnosis, from a patient treated with antithyroid drugs. These receptors were collected from a man in his forties or fifties with Graves disease. CDR3s include the opening cysteine and the closing phenylalanine or tryptophan. A D gene is named only where the DNA matches it firmly. The size field is filled for only some rows; it gives once, few, many or a size class.

CDR3 protein: CASSEGRALETQYF; CDR3 DNA: TGCGCCAGCAGTGAGGGACGGGCCTTAGAGACCCAGTACTTC; J gene: TRBJ2-5; V gene: TRBV10-2; D gene: NA; clone size: NA
CDR3 protein: CASKLAGGGYGYTF; CDR3 DNA: TGTGCCAGCAAACTAGCGGGGGGGGGCTATGGCTACACCTTC; J gene: TRBJ1-2; V gene: TRBV6-1; D gene: NA; clone size: NA
CDR3 protein: CASSSRRDGNYEQYF; CDR3 DNA: TGTGCCAGCAGCTCCCGTAGGGACGGTAACTACGAGCAGTACTTC; J gene: TRBJ2-7; V gene: TRBV7-9; D gene: NA; clone size: NA
CDR3 protein: CAWKGQGDEQYF; CDR3 DNA: TGTGCCTGGAAGGGTCAGGGCGACGAGCAGTACTTC; J gene: TRBJ2-7; V gene: TRBV30; D gene: NA; clone size: few
CDR3 protein: CASSVGIAGRETQYF; CDR3 DNA: TGTGCCAGCAGCGTAGGGATAGCCGGGCGAGAGACCCAGTACTTC; J gene: TRBJ2-5; V gene: TRBV9; D gene: NA; clone size: many
CDR3 protein: CASSLASPGQGAEQYF; CDR3 DNA: TGCGCCAGCAGCTTGGCCTCTCCTGGACAGGGGGCTGAGCAGTACTTC; J gene: TRBJ2-7; V gene: TRBV5-1; D gene: TRBD1; clone size: many
CDR3 protein: CASSPLQGAGGEQYF; CDR3 DNA: TGTGCCAGCAGTCCTTTACAGGGGGCTGGCGGCGAGCAGTACTTC; J gene: TRBJ2-7; V gene: TRBV6-2/TRBV6-3; D gene: TRBD1; clone size: many
CDR3 protein: CSAPGQENTEAFF; CDR3 DNA: TGCAGTGCTCCTGGACAGGAGAACACTGAAGCTTTCTTT; J gene: TRBJ1-1; V gene: TRBV20-1; D gene: TRBD1; clone size: many
CDR3 protein: CATSGTEYGYTF; CDR3 DNA: TGTGCCACCAGTGGGACGGAATATGGCTACACCTTC; J gene: TRBJ1-2; V gene: TRBV24-1; D gene: NA; clone size: many
CDR3 protein: CASSLLPYGGENTEAFF; CDR3 DNA: TGTGCCAGCAGTTTACTACCCTACGGCGGGGAAAACACTGAAGCTTTCTTT; J gene: TRBJ1-1; V gene: TRBV28; D gene: NA; clone size: many
CDR3 protein: CSARDPRGEQEQPQHF; CDR3 DNA: TGCAGTGCTAGAGACCCCAGGGGCGAACAGGAGCAGCCCCAGCATTTT; J gene: TRBJ1-5; V gene: TRBV20-1; D gene: NA; clone size: many
CDR3 protein: CASSMRTGVGYTEAFF; CDR3 DNA: TGTGCCAGTAGTATGCGGACAGGGGTTGGGTACACTGAAGCTTTCTTT; J gene: TRBJ1-1; V gene: TRBV19; D gene: TRBD1; clone size: many
CDR3 protein: CSVGNDYEQYF; CDR3 DNA: TGCAGCGTTGGGAATGACTACGAGCAGTACTTC; J gene: TRBJ2-7; V gene: TRBV29-1; D gene: NA; clone size: few
CDR3 protein: CASSSPISVNTGELFF; CDR3 DNA: TGTGCCAGCAGTTCCCCGATTAGCGTGAACACCGGGGAGCTGTTTTTT; J gene: TRBJ2-2; V gene: TRBV12-3/TRBV12-4; D gene: NA; clone size: many
CDR3 protein: CASSSGLPGTDTQYF; CDR3 DNA: TGCGCCAGCAGCTCGGGACTTCCCGGAACAGATACGCAGTATTTT; J gene: TRBJ2-3; V gene: TRBV5-1; D gene: NA; clone size: many
CDR3 protein: CASTETGTEAFF; CDR3 DNA: TGTGCCAGCACCGAAACCGGGACTGAAGCTTTCTTT; J gene: TRBJ1-1; V gene: TRBV4-2; D gene: NA; clone size: few
CDR3 protein: CASKQRDQPQHF; CDR3 DNA: TGTGCCAGTAAACAGAGAGATCAGCCCCAGCATTTT; J gene: TRBJ1-5; V gene: TRBV19; D gene: NA; clone size: few
CDR3 protein: CASSPVSGRAYEQYF; CDR3 DNA: TGTGCCAGCAGCCCAGTAAGCGGGAGGGCCTACGAGCAGTACTTC; J gene: TRBJ2-7; V gene: TRBV11-2; D gene: TRBD2; clone size: once
CDR3 protein: CASSVLAGWYEQYF; CDR3 DNA: TGTGCCAGCAGTGTACTAGCGGGATGGTACGAGCAGTACTTC; J gene: TRBJ2-7; V gene: TRBV12-3/TRBV12-4; D gene: TRBD2; clone size: many
CDR3 protein: CASSLTQGRSYEQYF; CDR3 DNA: TGTGCCAGCAGCTTAACACAGGGGAGGTCCTACGAGCAGTACTTC; J gene: TRBJ2-7; V gene: TRBV7-2; D gene: NA; clone size: many
CDR3 protein: CASSPRTASEPQHF; CDR3 DNA: TGTGCCAGCAGTCCTAGGACAGCCTCAGAGCCCCAGCATTTT; J gene: TRBJ1-5; V gene: TRBV28; D gene: NA; clone size: NA
CDR3 protein: CASSEYGASSETQYF; CDR3 DNA: TGTGCCAGCAGTGAGTACGGTGCTAGCTCGGAGACCCAGTACTTC; J gene: TRBJ2-5; V gene: TRBV2; D gene: NA; clone size: many
CDR3 protein: CATSDPLSYEQYF; CDR3 DNA: TGTGCCACCAGTGATCCCCTATCGTACGAGCAGTACTTC; J gene: TRBJ2-7; V gene: TRBV24-1; D gene: NA; clone size: many
CDR3 protein: CASSRARTGGRTEAFF; CDR3 DNA: TGTGCCAGCAGTCGGGCCCGGACAGGGGGCCGCACTGAAGCTTTCTTT; J gene: TRBJ1-1; V gene: TRBV12-3/TRBV12-4; D gene: TRBD1; clone size: NA
CDR3 protein: CASSLNRNSYEQYF; CDR3 DNA: TGTGCCAGCAGTTTGAATAGGAACTCCTACGAGCAGTACTTC; J gene: TRBJ2-7; V gene: TRBV28; D gene: NA; clone size: many
CDR3 protein: CSARDRLAGRRTDTQYF; CDR3 DNA: TGCAGTGCTAGAGATAGACTAGCGGGGAGGAGAACAGATACGCAGTATTTT; J gene: TRBJ2-3; V gene: TRBV20-1; D gene: TRBD2; clone size: many
CDR3 protein: CAIRSVGQYF; CDR3 DNA: TGTGCCATCAGATCTGTGGGGCAGTATTTT; J gene: TRBJ2-3; V gene: TRBV7-2; D gene: NA; clone size: few
CDR3 protein: CASSLVRGRNDYGYTF; CDR3 DNA: TGCGCCAGCAGCTTGGTTAGGGGAAGGAATGACTATGGCTACACCTTC; J gene: TRBJ1-2; V gene: TRBV5-1; D gene: NA; clone size: NA
CDR3 protein: CASRAQQGTVGEQYF; CDR3 DNA: TGTGCCAGCAGAGCCCAACAGGGAACGGTTGGCGAGCAGTACTTC; J gene: TRBJ2-7; V gene: TRBV2; D gene: NA; clone size: many
CDR3 protein: CASSDPAGLRTDTQYF; CDR3 DNA: TGTGCCAGCAGTGACCCCGCGGGACTCCGCACAGATACGCAGTATTTT; J gene: TRBJ2-3; V gene: TRBV11-3; D gene: NA; clone size: NA
CDR3 protein: CASSLFRGYEQYF; CDR3 DNA: TGTGCCAGCAGCTTATTCAGGGGATATGAGCAGTACTTC; J gene: TRBJ2-7; V gene: TRBV7-8; D gene: NA; clone size: NA
CDR3 protein: CSVLGLAGGRYEQYF; CDR3 DNA: TGCAGCGTCCTCGGGCTAGCGGGAGGCCGCTACGAGCAGTACTTC; J gene: TRBJ2-7; V gene: TRBV29-1; D gene: TRBD2; clone size: few
CDR3 protein: CASSPPRGREQYF; CDR3 DNA: TGTGCCAGCAGCCCTCCCCGGGGGCGGGAGCAGTACTTC; J gene: TRBJ2-7; V gene: TRBV28; D gene: NA; clone size: many
CDR3 protein: CASSLEGVTYEQYF; CDR3 DNA: TGCGCCAGCAGCTTGGAGGGGGTAACCTACGAGCAGTACTTC; J gene: TRBJ2-7; V gene: TRBV5-1; D gene: NA; clone size: many
CDR3 protein: CSESLLAGAYEQYF; CDR3 DNA: TGCAGCGAGTCCCTCTTAGCGGGAGCTTACGAGCAGTACTTC; J gene: TRBJ2-7; V gene: TRBV20-1; D gene: TRBD2; clone size: NA
CDR3 protein: CSAKKTGLAGEEQYF; CDR3 DNA: TGCAGTGCCAAAAAAACGGGACTAGCGGGAGAAGAGCAGTACTTC; J gene: TRBJ2-7; V gene: TRBV20-1; D gene: TRBD2; clone size: few
CDR3 protein: CASPPAANTEAFF; CDR3 DNA: TGTGCCAGCCCCCCGGCGGCTAACACTGAAGCTTTCTTT; J gene: TRBJ1-1; V gene: TRBV6-1; D gene: NA; clone size: many
CDR3 protein: CASSRTRQRGIQYF; CDR3 DNA: TGTGCCAGCAGTCGTACACGTCAGCGAGGCATTCAGTACTTC; J gene: TRBJ2-4; V gene: TRBV28; D gene: NA; clone size: many
CDR3 protein: CASSSQLQGRNTGELFF; CDR3 DNA: TGTGCCAGCAGTTCCCAGCTACAGGGGAGAAACACCGGGGAGCTGTTTTTT; J gene: TRBJ2-2; V gene: TRBV28; D gene: TRBD1; clone size: few
CDR3 protein: CASSQAGGGTSYEQYF; CDR3 DNA: TGTGCCAGCAGCCAAGCGGGGGGCGGTACCTCCTACGAGCAGTACTTC; J gene: TRBJ2-7; V gene: TRBV4-2; D gene: NA; clone size: few
CDR3 protein: CASSFVGGPLEQYF; CDR3 DNA: TGTGCCAGCAGTTTTGTGGGAGGGCCCCTCGAGCAGTACTTC; J gene: TRBJ2-7; V gene: TRBV28; D gene: TRBD2; clone size: many
CDR3 protein: CSVERGVNYGYTF; CDR3 DNA: TGCAGCGTTGAAAGGGGGGTTAACTATGGCTACACCTTC; J gene: TRBJ1-2; V gene: TRBV29-1; D gene: NA; clone size: NA
CDR3 protein: CASSLGTSGKSGELFF; CDR3 DNA: TGTGCCAGCAGCCTGGGGACTAGCGGGAAATCCGGGGAGCTGTTTTTT; J gene: TRBJ2-2; V gene: TRBV3-1; D gene: TRBD2; clone size: many
CDR3 protein: CAISDTGAPSGYTF; CDR3 DNA: TGTGCCATCAGTGATACGGGGGCGCCTTCTGGCTACACCTTC; J gene: TRBJ1-2; V gene: TRBV10-3; D gene: NA; clone size: many
CDR3 protein: CASSGVVNIQYF; CDR3 DNA: TGTGCCAGCAGTGGAGTCGTAAACATTCAGTACTTC; J gene: TRBJ2-4; V gene: TRBV2; D gene: NA; clone size: many
CDR3 protein: CATSDLFRAGELFF; CDR3 DNA: TGTGCCACCAGTGATTTGTTCCGGGCCGGGGAGCTGTTTTTT; J gene: TRBJ2-2; V gene: TRBV24-1; D gene: NA; clone size: few